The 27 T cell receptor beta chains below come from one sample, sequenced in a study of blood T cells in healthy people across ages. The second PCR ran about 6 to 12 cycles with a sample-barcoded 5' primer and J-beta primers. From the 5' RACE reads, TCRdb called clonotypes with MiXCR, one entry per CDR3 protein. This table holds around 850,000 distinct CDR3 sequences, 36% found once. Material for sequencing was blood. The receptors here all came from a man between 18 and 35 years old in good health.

The CDR3 bases are TGCGCCAGCAGCCAAGATATTGAACGGCGGGGGCCCTACAATGAGCAGTTCTTC. Translation gives CASSQDIERRGPYNEQFF. The chain joins TRBV4-3 to TRBJ2-1, with D possibly matching TRBD2 (7 bases). The germline V and J ends were trimmed by 0 bases and 2 bases, with 17 bases remaining between them. CDR3 length: 18 amino acids. Germline V gene data show CDR1 as LGHNA and CDR2 as YSLEER.

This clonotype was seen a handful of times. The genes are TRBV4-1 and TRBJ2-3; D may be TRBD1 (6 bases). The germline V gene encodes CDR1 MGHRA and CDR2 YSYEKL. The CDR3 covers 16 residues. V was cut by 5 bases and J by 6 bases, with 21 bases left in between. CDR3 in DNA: TGCGCCAGCAGCTCCCGGCCAGGGGCGGATTTCGATACGCAGTATTTT. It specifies CASSSRPGADFDTQYF.

Here the CDR3 DNA reads TGTGCCAGCAGTTATCCCCCGGGCGCGATCTACGAGCAGTACTTC. Translation: CASSYPPGAIYEQYF. The chain joins TRBV6-2 or TRBV6-3 to TRBJ2-7; D unresolved. Trimming removed 3 bases at V and 3 bases at J, with 15 bases between. From germline, CDR1 is MNHEY and CDR2 SVGEGT. The CDR3 length is 15 residues.

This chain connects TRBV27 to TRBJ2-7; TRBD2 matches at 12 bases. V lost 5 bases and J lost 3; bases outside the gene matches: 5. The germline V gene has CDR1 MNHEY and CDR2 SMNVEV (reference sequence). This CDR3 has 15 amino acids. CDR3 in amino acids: CASSPWTSGDYEQYF. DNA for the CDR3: TGTGCCAGCAGTCCCTGGACTAGCGGGGACTACGAGCAGTACTTC.

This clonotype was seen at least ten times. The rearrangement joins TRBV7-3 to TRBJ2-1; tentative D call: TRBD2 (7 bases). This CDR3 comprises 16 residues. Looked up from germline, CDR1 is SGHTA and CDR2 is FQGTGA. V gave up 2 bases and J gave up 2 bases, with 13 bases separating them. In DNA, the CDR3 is TGTGCCAGCAGCTTAGGGGCGGGGGCGACCTACAATGAGCAGTTCTTC. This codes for CASSLGAGATYNEQFF.

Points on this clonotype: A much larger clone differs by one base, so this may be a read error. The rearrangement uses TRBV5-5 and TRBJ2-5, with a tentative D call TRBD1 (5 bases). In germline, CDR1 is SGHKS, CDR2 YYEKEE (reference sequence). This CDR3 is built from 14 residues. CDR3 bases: TGTGCCAGCAGCTTGGAGACAGTGGAAGAGACCCCGTACTTC. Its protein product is CASSLETVEETPYF.

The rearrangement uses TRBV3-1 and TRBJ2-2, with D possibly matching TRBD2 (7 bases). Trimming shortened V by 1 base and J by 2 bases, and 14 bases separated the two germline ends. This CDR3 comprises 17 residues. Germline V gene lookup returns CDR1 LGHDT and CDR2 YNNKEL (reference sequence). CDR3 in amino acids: CASSQGLAGANTGELFF. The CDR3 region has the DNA TGTGCCAGCAGCCAAGGCTTGGCGGGGGCTAACACCGGGGAGCTGTTTTTT.

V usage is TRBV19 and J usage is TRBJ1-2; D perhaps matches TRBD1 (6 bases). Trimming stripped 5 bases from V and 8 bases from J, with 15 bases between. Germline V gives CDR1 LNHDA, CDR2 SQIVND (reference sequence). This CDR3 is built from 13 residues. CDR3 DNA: TGTGCCAGTAGTCACAGGACAGACGGCGGCTACACCTTC. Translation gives CASSHRTDGGYTF.

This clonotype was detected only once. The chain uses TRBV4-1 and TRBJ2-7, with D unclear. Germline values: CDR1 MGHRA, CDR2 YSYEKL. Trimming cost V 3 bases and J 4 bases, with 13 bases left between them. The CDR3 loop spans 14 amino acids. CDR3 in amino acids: CASSQTLYNYEQYF. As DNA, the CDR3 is TGCGCCAGCAGCCAGACCTTATATAATTACGAGCAGTACTTC.

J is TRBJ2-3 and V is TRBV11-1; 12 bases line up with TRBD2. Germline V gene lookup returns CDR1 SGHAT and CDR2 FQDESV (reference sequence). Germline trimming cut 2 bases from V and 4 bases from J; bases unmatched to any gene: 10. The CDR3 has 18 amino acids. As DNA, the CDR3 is TGTGCCAGCAGCTTACCGGCTAGCGGGGGGGCCGTCCCAGATACGCAGTATTTT. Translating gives CASSLPASGGAVPDTQYF.

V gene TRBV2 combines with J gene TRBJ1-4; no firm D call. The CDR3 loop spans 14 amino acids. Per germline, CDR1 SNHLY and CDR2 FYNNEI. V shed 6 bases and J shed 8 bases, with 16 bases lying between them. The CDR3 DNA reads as TGTGCCAGCAGAGTGAGTTCGACCAGCGAAAAACTGTTTTTT. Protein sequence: CASRVSSTSEKLFF. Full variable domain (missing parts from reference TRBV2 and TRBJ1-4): EPEVTQTPSHQVTQMGQEVILRCVPISNHLYFYWYRQILGQKVEFLVSFYNNEISEKSEIFDDQFSVERPDGSNFTLKIRSTKLEDSAMYFCASRVSSTSEKLFFGSGTQLSVL.

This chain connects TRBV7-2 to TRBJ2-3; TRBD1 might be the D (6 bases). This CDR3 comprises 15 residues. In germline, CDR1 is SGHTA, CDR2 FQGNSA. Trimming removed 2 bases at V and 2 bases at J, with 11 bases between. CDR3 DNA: TGTGCCAGCAGCTTATCAGGGGTCCCCACAGATACGCAGTATTTT. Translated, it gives CASSLSGVPTDTQYF.

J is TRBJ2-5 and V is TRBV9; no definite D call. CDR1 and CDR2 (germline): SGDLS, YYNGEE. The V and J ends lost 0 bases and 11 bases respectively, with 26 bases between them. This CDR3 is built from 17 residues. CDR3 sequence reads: CASSVAGVMLPGDEQYF. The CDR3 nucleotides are TGTGCCAGCAGCGTAGCTGGGGTAATGCTCCCCGGCGATGAGCAGTACTTC.

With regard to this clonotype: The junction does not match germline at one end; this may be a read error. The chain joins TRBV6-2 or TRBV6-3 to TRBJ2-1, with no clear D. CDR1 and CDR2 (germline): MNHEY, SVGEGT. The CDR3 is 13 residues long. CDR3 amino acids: CASSYSLANEHFF. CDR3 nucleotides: TGTGCCAGCAGTTACTCGTTGGCTAATGAGCACTTCTTC.

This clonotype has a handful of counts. The CDR3 protein is CASSANTDSTGELFF. The CDR3 DNA is TGCGCCAGCAGCGCGAATACTGACAGCACCGGGGAGCTGTTTTTT. V gene TRBV5-1 combines with J gene TRBJ2-2; D possibly corresponds to TRBD1 (5 bases). Looked up from germline, CDR1 is SGHRS and CDR2 is YFSETQ. Trimming left V 4 bases short and J 4 bases short, with 14 bases between. The CDR3 loop spans 15 amino acids. The whole variable domain, remainder taken from reference TRBV5-1 and TRBJ2-2, is KAGVTQTPRYLIKTRGQQVTLSCSPISGHRSVSWYQQTPGQGLQFLFEYFSETQRNKGNFPGRFSGRQFSNSRSEMNVSTLELGDSALYLCASSANTDSTGELFFGEGSRLTVL.

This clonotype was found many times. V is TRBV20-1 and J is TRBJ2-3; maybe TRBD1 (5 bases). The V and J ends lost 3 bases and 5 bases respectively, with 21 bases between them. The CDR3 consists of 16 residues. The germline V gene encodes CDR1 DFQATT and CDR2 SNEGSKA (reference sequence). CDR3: CSASPTTGVAGDTQYF. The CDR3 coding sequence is TGCAGTGCTAGCCCGACCACAGGAGTTGCAGGAGATACGCAGTATTTT.

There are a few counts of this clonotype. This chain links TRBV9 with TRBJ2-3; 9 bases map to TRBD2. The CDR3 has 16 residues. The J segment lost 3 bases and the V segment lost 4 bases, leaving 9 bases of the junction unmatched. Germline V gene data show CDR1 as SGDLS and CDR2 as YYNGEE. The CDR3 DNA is TGTGCCAGCAGCCCCCGTGCGGGGGGGCCGACAGATACGCAGTATTTT. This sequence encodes CASSPRAGGPTDTQYF.

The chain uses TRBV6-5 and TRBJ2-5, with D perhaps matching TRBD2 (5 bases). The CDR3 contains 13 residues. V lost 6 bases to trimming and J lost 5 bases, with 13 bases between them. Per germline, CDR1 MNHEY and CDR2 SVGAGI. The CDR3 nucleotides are TGTGCCAGCAGCCCGGGGTATAGGGAGACCCAGTACTTC. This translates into CASSPGYRETQYF.

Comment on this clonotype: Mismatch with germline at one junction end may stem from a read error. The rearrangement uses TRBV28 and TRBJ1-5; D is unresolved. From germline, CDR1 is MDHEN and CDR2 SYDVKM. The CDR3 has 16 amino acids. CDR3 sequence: CTSSPGGRDGNQPQHF. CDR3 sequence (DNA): TGTACCAGCAGTCCAGGTGGGAGGGATGGCAATCAGCCCCAGCATTTT.

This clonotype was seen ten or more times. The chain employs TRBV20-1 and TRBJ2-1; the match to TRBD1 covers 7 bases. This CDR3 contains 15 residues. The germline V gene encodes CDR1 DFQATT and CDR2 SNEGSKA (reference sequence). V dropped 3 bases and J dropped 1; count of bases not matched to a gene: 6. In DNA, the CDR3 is TGCAGTGCTAGGGGGACAGAGTTTTCCTACAATGAGCAGTTCTTC. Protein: CSARGTEFSYNEQFF.

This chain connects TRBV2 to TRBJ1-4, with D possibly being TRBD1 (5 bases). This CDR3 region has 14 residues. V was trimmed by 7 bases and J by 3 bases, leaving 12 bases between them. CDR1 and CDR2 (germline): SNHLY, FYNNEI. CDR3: CASTWGGSNEKLFF. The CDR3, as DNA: TGTGCCAGCACCTGGGGGGGATCTAATGAAAAACTGTTTTTT.

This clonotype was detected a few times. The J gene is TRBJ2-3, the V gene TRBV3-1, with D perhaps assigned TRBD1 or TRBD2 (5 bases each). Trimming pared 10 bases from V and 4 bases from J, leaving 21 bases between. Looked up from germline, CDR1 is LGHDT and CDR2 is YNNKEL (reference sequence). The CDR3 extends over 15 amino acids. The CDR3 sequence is CATQRDPITADTQYF. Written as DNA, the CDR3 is TGTGCCACCCAACGGGACCCTATTACGGCAGATACGCAGTATTTT.

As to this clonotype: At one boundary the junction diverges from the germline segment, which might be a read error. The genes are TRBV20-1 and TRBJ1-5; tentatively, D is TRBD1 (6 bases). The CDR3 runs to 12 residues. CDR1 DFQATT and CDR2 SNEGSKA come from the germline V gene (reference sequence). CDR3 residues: CSAGGSNPPQHF. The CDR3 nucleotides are TGCAGTGCAGGGGGTAGCAATCCGCCCCAGCATTTT.

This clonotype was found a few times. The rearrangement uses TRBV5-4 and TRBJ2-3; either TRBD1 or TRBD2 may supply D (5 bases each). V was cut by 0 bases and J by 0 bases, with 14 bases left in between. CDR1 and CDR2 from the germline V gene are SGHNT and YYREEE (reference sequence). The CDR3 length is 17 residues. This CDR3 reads CASSLGIGAFSTDTQYF. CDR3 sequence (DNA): TGTGCCAGCAGCTTGGGGATCGGGGCGTTTAGCACAGATACGCAGTATTTT.

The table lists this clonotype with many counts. Here the CDR3 reads CASSQDRAGGSTDTQYF. As DNA, the CDR3 is TGCGCCAGCAGCCAAGATCGGGCGGGTGGAAGCACAGATACGCAGTATTTT. The chain combines TRBV4-1 with TRBJ2-3, with D possibly TRBD2 on 5 matching bases. Germline V CDR1 and CDR2: MGHRA, YSYEKL. This CDR3 is 17 amino acids long. Trimming removed 0 bases at V and 0 bases at J, with 13 bases between.

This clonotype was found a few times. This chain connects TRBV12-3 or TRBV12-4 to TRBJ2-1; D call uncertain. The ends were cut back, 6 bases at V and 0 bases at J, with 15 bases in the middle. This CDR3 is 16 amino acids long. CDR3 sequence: CASSQYSASSYNEQFF. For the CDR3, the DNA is TGTGCCAGCAGCCAATACAGCGCCAGCTCCTACAATGAGCAGTTCTTC.

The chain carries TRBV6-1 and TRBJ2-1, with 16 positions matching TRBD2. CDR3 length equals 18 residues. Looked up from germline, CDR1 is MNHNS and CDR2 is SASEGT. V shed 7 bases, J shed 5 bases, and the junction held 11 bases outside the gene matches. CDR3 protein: CASILWGTSGGENNEQFF. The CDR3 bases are TGTGCCAGCATCCTGTGGGGGACTAGCGGGGGGGAAAACAATGAGCAGTTCTTC.